The 9 T cell receptor beta chains below all came from one sample that was sequenced in a study of blood T cell repertoires in COVID-19. Repertoires were generated with immunoSEQ multiplex PCR, while TCRdb's copy carries only in-frame clones and drops some. Of over 150,000 clones in the sample, roughly 88% were seen once. Specimen: peripheral blood. The receptors stem from a human donor in a cohort sampled during active COVID-19.

The V and J genes are TRBV19 and TRBJ2-7; tentative D call: TRBD1 (5 bases). Germline lookup yields CDR1 LNHDA and CDR2 SQIVND (reference sequence). The CDR3 extends over 15 amino acids. The V end lost 2 bases, the J end lost 0 bases, and 11 bases lay between the germline ends. This CDR3 is CASSIFAGISYEQYF. The CDR3 nucleotides are TGTGCCAGTAGTATATTTGCAGGGATCTCCTACGAGCAGTACTTC.

V is TRBV18 and J is TRBJ2-6; 8 bases match TRBD1. The V segment lost 3 bases and the J segment 0 bases; nucleotides outside the gene matches: 7. The CDR3 has 18 amino acids. The V gene's germline CDR1 is KGHSH and CDR2 LQKENI. CDR3 in DNA: TGTGCCAGCTCACCTTCCGGGACAGGCAGCTCTGGGGCCAACGTCCTGACTTTC. Translated, it gives CASSPSGTGSSGANVLTF. The variable domain in full, with the rest retrieved from reference TRBV18 and TRBJ2-6, is NAGVMQNPRHLVRRRGQEARLRCSPMKGHSHVYWYRQLPEEGLKFMVYLQKENIIDESGMPKERFSAEFPKEGPSILRIQQVVRGDSAAYFCASSPSGTGSSGANVLTFGAGSRLTVL.

V gene TRBV2 combines with J gene TRBJ2-2; 9 nucleotides align to TRBD1. Losses at the gene ends were 6 bases for V and 2 bases for J; bases not matched to a gene: 4. The CDR3 spans 15 residues. Germline lookup yields CDR1 SNHLY and CDR2 FYNNEI. The CDR3 DNA sequence: TGTGCCAGCAGGAACAGGGGGCTCAACACCGGGGAGCTGTTTTTT. Translation gives CASRNRGLNTGELFF.

The chain employs TRBV7-2 and TRBJ2-7; 7 bases line up with TRBD1. V lost 4 bases and J lost 4; bases outside the gene matches: 10. In germline, CDR1 is SGHTA, CDR2 FQGNSA. The length of the CDR3 is 15 residues. The CDR3 nucleotides read TGTGCCAGCAGCTCTTCCGGACAGGAGCCTTACGAGCAGTACTTC. It codes for CASSSSGQEPYEQYF.

The chain uses TRBV16 and TRBJ2-5; D not certain. V was pared by 4 bases and J by 4 bases, with 16 bases between. Per germline, CDR1 KGHSY and CDR2 FQNENV. This CDR3 region has 15 residues. The CDR3 sequence: CASSRRSGGRETQYF. The CDR3 DNA reads as TGTGCCAGCAGCCGCCGCTCGGGTGGAAGAGAGACCCAGTACTTC.

The CDR3 here is CASSSVGRRSSYEQYF. DNA for the CDR3: TGTGCCAGCAGCTCTGTGGGTCGGAGGAGCTCCTACGAGCAGTACTTC. V gene TRBV11-2 combines with J gene TRBJ2-7; possibly TRBD2 for D (5 bases). CDR3 length equals 16 residues. Germline CDR1 reads SGHAT; CDR2 reads FQNNGV. V lost 4 bases and J 0 bases, leaving 16 bases between the germline ends.

By share, this clone ranks as medium-sized. The genes are TRBV19 and TRBJ1-4, with 7 bases that match TRBD1. Germline V gives CDR1 LNHDA, CDR2 SQIVND (reference sequence). The CDR3 is 17 residues long. V lost 6 bases, J lost 3 bases, and 13 bases stayed unmatched. The CDR3 spells CASRNRGLASANEKLFF. The CDR3 DNA follows: TGTGCCAGTAGGAACAGGGGCCTAGCCTCGGCTAATGAAAAACTGTTTTTT.

Remarks on this clone: This CDR3 is also generated by other DNA sequences in the sample. J is TRBJ2-1 and V is TRBV7-9; 9 bases agree with TRBD2. The germline V gene has CDR1 SEHNR and CDR2 FQNEAQ (reference sequence). The CDR3 spans 17 residues. J gave up 4 bases and V 5 bases, and 12 bases lay outside the gene matches. The CDR3 DNA reads as TGTGCCAGCAGCCCACGTAGCGGGAGATCTCCATACAATGAGCAGTTCTTC. As protein: CASSPRSGRSPYNEQFF.

The chain links TRBV3-1 (or the pseudogene TRBV3-2) to TRBJ2-3; 9 bases align to TRBD1. Germline trimming cut 4 bases from V and 1 base from J; bases unmatched to any gene: 3. Per the germline V gene, CDR1 is LGHDT and CDR2 is YNNKEL (reference sequence). The CDR3 contains 15 residues. The CDR3 DNA reads as TGTGCCAGCAGCCGACAGGGGGGGCGCACAGATACGCAGTATTTT. Its translation: CASSRQGGRTDTQYF.